Reported below is one T cell receptor (beta chain). Its specificity is not known. This CDR3 contains 14 residues. V dropped 3 bases and J dropped 8; count of bases not matched to a gene: 10. The germline gives CDR1 SQVTM, CDR2 ANQGSEA. Primers: 60 Vbeta forward and 13 Jbeta reverse. Generated by immunoSEQ multiplex PCR, the TCRdb table keeps only in-frame clones and is missing some. The sample lists roughly 99,000 clones, around 80% occurring once. This entry is derived from a study of cytomegalovirus exposure and HLA in healthy donors. Study-wide results and caveats: Reportedly, HLA-A and HLA-B alleles of most subjects were accurately predicted from TCR beta. Further analysis, carried out later, found HLA-associated TCR beta chains more clonally expanded than equally common other chains. When a later analysis was performed, an Asian-associated ancestry cluster reportedly had fewer N-insertions than the approximately 700-donor mean. Researchers reported that a few CMV-associated chains were confirmed in vitro as CMV antigen-specific.

J is TRBJ1-2 and V is TRBV29-1, with TRBD1 matching 9 bases. This sequence was found in a man between 25 and 39 years old in good health and CMV-seropositive. Source material: PBMCs. CDR3 sequence reads: CSVERQGVVGGYTF. In DNA form, the CDR3 reads TGCAGCGTTGAGAGACAGGGGGTAGTAGGAGGCTACACCTTC.